Each of the 25 T cell receptor beta chains below was sequenced from the same sample in a study of blood T cell repertoires in COVID-19. Data came from immunoSEQ multiplex PCR; TCRdb stores just in-frame clones and leaves some out. The sample holds hundreds of thousands of clones, 85% to 90% seen once. The sample consisted of PBMCs or T cells enriched from blood (not recorded which). These receptors all come from a man aged 35-49 years who had recovered from COVID-19.

The chain uses TRBV2 and TRBJ2-7; TRBD2 matches at 11 bases. This CDR3 has 15 amino acids. Germline lookup yields CDR1 SNHLY and CDR2 FYNNEI. The trim removed 6 bases at V and 5 bases at J, leaving 9 bases unmatched. The CDR3 DNA reads as TGTGCCAGCAGGGAGACTAGCGGGATCATGGACGAGCAGTACTTC. It encodes CASRETSGIMDEQYF.

The CDR3 loop is CASSLGAADTQYF. CDR3 DNA sequence: TGTGCCAGCAGCTTGGGGGCCGCAGATACGCAGTATTTT. The chain carries TRBV7-9 and TRBJ2-3; maybe TRBD1 (6 bases). Trimming cost V 3 bases and J 4 bases, with 8 bases left between them. The CDR3 contains 13 residues. Germline V CDR1 and CDR2: SEHNR, FQNEAQ (reference sequence). Full variable domain (remainder filled in from reference TRBV7-9 and TRBJ2-3): DTGVSQNPRHKITKRGQNVTFRCDPISEHNRLYWYRQTLGQGPEFLTYFQNEAQLEKSRLLSDRFSAERPKGSFSTLEIQRTEQGDSAMYLCASSLGAADTQYFGPGTRLTVL.

The chain is built from TRBV15 and TRBJ2-5; D possibly corresponds to TRBD1 (5 bases). The length of the CDR3 is 15 residues. CDR1 and CDR2 from the germline V gene are LNHNV and YYDKDF (reference sequence). Trimming pared 1 base from V and 2 bases from J, leaving 11 bases between. CDR3 amino acids: CATSRVRQSQETQYF. CDR3 DNA: TGTGCCACCAGCAGAGTCAGACAGTCGCAAGAGACCCAGTACTTC.

This sequence joins TRBV19 and TRBJ2-2, with 8 bases matching TRBD2. The CDR3 spans 17 residues. Unmatched junction bases numbered 12, after V lost 6 bases and J lost 3 bases. Germline V CDR1 and CDR2: LNHDA, SQIVND (reference sequence). This CDR3 is CASRTFGRAVDTGELFF. CDR3 bases: TGTGCCAGTAGGACGTTCGGGAGGGCCGTCGACACCGGGGAGCTGTTTTTT.

This clone has only one observation. This CDR3 reads CASSFLDRAEKLFF. CDR3 DNA sequence: TGTGCCAGCAGCTTCCTGGACAGGGCAGAAAAACTGTTTTTT. The V and J genes are TRBV5-5 and TRBJ1-4, with 8 bases aligning to TRBD1. There are 14 residues in the CDR3. The junction had 5 bases not matched to a gene; V was cut back by 2 bases and J by 8 bases. Germline-derived CDR1 and CDR2 are SGHKS and YYEKEE (reference sequence).

This rearrangement joins TRBV10-3 to TRBJ1-2; TRBD1 aligns across 11 bases. The V gene's germline CDR1 is ENHRY and CDR2 SYGVKD. V dropped 10 bases and J dropped 6; count of bases not matched to a gene: 10. The length of the CDR3 is 14 residues. In nucleotides, the CDR3 is TGTGCCACGGCCCCGGGACAGGGGGTAGATGGCTACACCTTC. It yields the protein CATAPGQGVDGYTF.

The chain has TRBV13 and TRBJ2-4; D unclear. Trimming took 2 bases from V and 1 from J, leaving 15 bases between them. The CDR3 covers 17 residues. The germline CDR1 and CDR2 sequences are PRHDT and FYEKMQ (reference sequence). CDR3 in amino acids: CASSLTFSVGAKNIQYF. CDR3 sequence (DNA): TGTGCCAGCAGCTTAACCTTCAGCGTCGGGGCCAAAAACATTCAGTACTTC.

V usage is TRBV7-3 and J usage is TRBJ2-6; a possible D gene is TRBD2 (5 bases). V lost 1 base to trimming and J lost 0 bases, with 13 bases between them. CDR3 length: 18 amino acids. Per the germline V gene, CDR1 is SGHTA and CDR2 is FQGTGA. CDR3 sequence (DNA): TGTGCCAGCAGCTTAATCGTCGCGAGGGCCTCTGGGGCCAACGTCCTGACTTTC. Its protein product is CASSLIVARASGANVLTF.

The gene calls are TRBV19 and TRBJ2-5, with a weak D call TRBD2 (6 bases). Looked up from germline, CDR1 is LNHDA and CDR2 is SQIVND (reference sequence). This CDR3 has 15 amino acids. Trimming cost V 8 bases and J 1 base, with 17 bases left between them. The CDR3 sequence is CASSSGVGGQETQYF. Written as DNA, the CDR3 is TGTGCCAGTTCAAGTGGGGTGGGGGGCCAAGAGACCCAGTACTTC.

The gene calls are TRBV2 and TRBJ1-1; possibly TRBD1 for D (6 bases). From germline, CDR1 is SNHLY and CDR2 FYNNEI. The CDR3 totals 16 residues. The ends were cut back, 6 bases at V and 0 bases at J, with 17 bases in the middle. CDR3 nucleotides: TGTGCCAGCAGGTACACAGGGAGCACGCTGAACACTGAAGCTTTCTTT. Translation: CASRYTGSTLNTEAFF.

V usage is TRBV7-9 and J usage is TRBJ2-1; 9 bases fit TRBD2. The CDR3 covers 17 residues. Germline V gene lookup returns CDR1 SEHNR and CDR2 FQNEAQ (reference sequence). The V and J ends lost 2 bases and 4 bases, in that order; junction bases with no gene match: 9. In DNA form, the CDR3 reads TGTGCCAGCAGCTTATCCCCTGTGCGGGAGGGATACAATGAGCAGTTCTTC. Residues: CASSLSPVREGYNEQFF.

V is TRBV3-1 (or the pseudogene TRBV3-2) and J is TRBJ1-1; the D gene is possibly TRBD1 (5 bases). Trimming shortened V by 7 bases and J by 3 bases, and 12 bases separated the two germline ends. Germline loops: CDR1 LGHDT, CDR2 YNNKEL (reference sequence). The CDR3 is made up of 13 amino acids. The DNA for the CDR3 is TGTGCCAGCACACACGGCAGGGACACTGAAGCTTTCTTT. This codes for CASTHGRDTEAFF.

The chain joins TRBV9 to TRBJ2-1; possibly TRBD1 for D (7 bases). Germline V CDR1 and CDR2: SGDLS, YYNGEE. V lost 0 bases, J lost 2 bases, and 24 bases lay in between. The CDR3 length is 20 residues. CDR3 amino acids: CASSVDLRRGRVGPYNEQFF. CDR3 nucleotide sequence: TGTGCCAGCAGCGTAGATTTGCGGAGGGGGCGCGTAGGCCCCTACAATGAGCAGTTCTTC.

The V and J genes are TRBV19 and TRBJ2-1; 10 bases are a match to TRBD1. This CDR3 is 17 amino acids long. Trimming took 6 bases from V and 1 from J; bases not matched to a gene: 9. Germline assignment: CDR1 LNHDA and CDR2 SQIVND (reference sequence). CDR3: CASSAGTGAPSYNEQFF. For the CDR3, the DNA is TGTGCCAGTAGCGCCGGGACAGGGGCCCCTTCCTACAATGAGCAGTTCTTC.

This clone showed up just once. The gene calls are TRBV9 and TRBJ2-1; 10 bases agree with TRBD2. J was trimmed by 2 bases and V by 4 bases; bases with no gene match: 6. This CDR3 has 16 amino acids. Germline loops: CDR1 SGDLS, CDR2 YYNGEE. The CDR3 sequence is CASSTWTSGTYNEQFF. CDR3 sequence (DNA): TGTGCCAGCAGCACATGGACTAGCGGAACCTACAATGAGCAGTTCTTC.

In this sample, this clone turned up a few times. The rearrangement joins TRBV14 to TRBJ2-2; a possible D gene is TRBD1 (6 bases). Germline CDR1 and CDR2: SGHDN and FVKESK. The CDR3 runs to 15 residues. V lost 0 bases, J lost 6 bases, and 11 bases lay in between. The CDR3 DNA is TGTGCCAGCAGCCAAGACCAGGGGTGGGCCGGGGAGCTGTTTTTT. Its translation: CASSQDQGWAGELFF.

The V and J genes are TRBV5-5 and TRBJ1-2; tentatively, D is TRBD1 (5 bases). The CDR3 has 15 amino acids. The V gene lost 5 bases and the J gene lost 3 bases, with 17 bases spanning the gap. Looked up from germline, CDR1 is SGHKS and CDR2 is YYEKEE (reference sequence). CDR3 amino acids: CASSLSTGTYYGYTF. CDR3 in DNA: TGTGCCAGCAGTCTGTCTACAGGAACCTACTATGGCTACACCTTC. Full variable domain (outside the CDR3, taken from reference TRBV5-5 and TRBJ1-2): DAGVTQSPTHLIKTRGQQVTLRCSPISGHKSVSWYQQVLGQGPQFIFQYYEKEERGRGNFPDRFSARQFPNYSSELNVNALLLGDSALYLCASSLSTGTYYGYTFGSGTRLTVV.

The chain couples TRBV11-1 to TRBJ2-3; 8 bases are shared with TRBD1. Germline V gene data show CDR1 as SGHAT and CDR2 as FQDESV (reference sequence). The junction had 7 bases not matched to a gene; V was cut back by 5 bases and J by 3 bases. There are 15 residues in the CDR3. The CDR3 protein is CASSRQGATTDTQYF. CDR3 in DNA: TGTGCCAGCAGCCGTCAGGGGGCTACTACAGATACGCAGTATTTT. The variable domain in full, with the rest retrieved from reference TRBV11-1 and TRBJ2-3, is EAEVAQSPRYKITEKSQAVAFWCDPISGHATLYWYRQILGQGPELLVQFQDESVVDDSQLPKDRFSAERLKGVDSTLKIQPAELGDSAMYLCASSRQGATTDTQYFGPGTRLTVL.

The V and J genes are TRBV7-9 and TRBJ2-7; 8 positions match TRBD2. The V gene's germline CDR1 is SEHNR and CDR2 FQNEAQ (reference sequence). The CDR3 has 14 residues. V was pared by 4 bases and J by 1 base, with 3 bases of the junction left unmatched. The CDR3 reads CASSYPGGSYEQYF. The CDR3 DNA sequence: TGTGCCAGCAGCTATCCGGGAGGGTCCTACGAGCAGTACTTC.

This clone was counted many times. The chain has TRBV13 and TRBJ1-3, with 8 bases identical to TRBD1. This CDR3 is built from 15 residues. The germline gives CDR1 PRHDT, CDR2 FYEKMQ (reference sequence). Unmatched junction bases numbered 6, after V lost 4 bases and J lost 4 bases. CDR3 sequence: CASSSDRGIGNTIYF. The CDR3 bases are TGTGCCAGCAGCTCCGACAGGGGTATAGGAAACACCATATATTTT.

The V and J genes are TRBV7-2 and TRBJ1-1; the D is unclear. The CDR3 has 17 residues. Per the germline V gene, CDR1 is SGHTA and CDR2 is FQGNSA. V lost 1 base, J lost 0 bases, and 15 bases lay in between. The CDR3 loop is CASSLVALQNMNTEAFF. CDR3 nucleotides: TGTGCCAGCAGCTTAGTAGCACTCCAGAACATGAACACTGAAGCTTTCTTT.

This chain links TRBV4-3 with TRBJ2-3, with D possibly being TRBD2 (5 bases). CDR3 length: 15 residues. Trimming cost V 1 base and J 3 bases, with 11 bases left between them. Germline CDR1 and CDR2: LGHNA and YSLEER. The CDR3 reads CASSQGPTGTDTQYF. The CDR3 DNA reads TGCGCCAGCAGCCAAGGGCCGACGGGGACAGATACGCAGTATTTT.

The rearrangement joins TRBV6-5 to TRBJ2-5; TRBD1 agrees at 8 bases. The CDR3 has 14 residues. V shed 6 bases, J shed 4 bases, and the junction held 7 bases outside the gene matches. CDR1 is MNHEY, CDR2 SVGAGI, per germline. CDR3 protein: CASSPGQGGETQYF. The CDR3 DNA sequence: TGTGCCAGCAGCCCAGGACAGGGAGGAGAGACCCAGTACTTC.

The chain links TRBV28 to TRBJ2-5; 9 nucleotides align to TRBD1. Germline V CDR1 and CDR2: MDHEN, SYDVKM. The CDR3 has 17 residues. V trimming: 3 bases; J trimming: 0 bases; junction bases outside the gene matches: 8. CDR3 DNA: TGTGCCAGCAGTTTGGGGGGACAGGGATTGTACCAAGAGACCCAGTACTTC. Protein: CASSLGGQGLYQETQYF.

V gene TRBV10-1 combines with J gene TRBJ2-1, with 8 positions matching TRBD2. Germline CDR1 reads WNHNN; CDR2 reads SYGVQD (reference sequence). V lost 6 bases and J lost 0; bases outside the gene matches: 16. CDR3 length: 19 amino acids. CDR3 sequence (DNA): TGCGCCAGCAGCACCTTGGGTCGGGCGGGGGGCAACTCCTACAATGAGCAGTTCTTC. Encoded protein: CASSTLGRAGGNSYNEQFF.